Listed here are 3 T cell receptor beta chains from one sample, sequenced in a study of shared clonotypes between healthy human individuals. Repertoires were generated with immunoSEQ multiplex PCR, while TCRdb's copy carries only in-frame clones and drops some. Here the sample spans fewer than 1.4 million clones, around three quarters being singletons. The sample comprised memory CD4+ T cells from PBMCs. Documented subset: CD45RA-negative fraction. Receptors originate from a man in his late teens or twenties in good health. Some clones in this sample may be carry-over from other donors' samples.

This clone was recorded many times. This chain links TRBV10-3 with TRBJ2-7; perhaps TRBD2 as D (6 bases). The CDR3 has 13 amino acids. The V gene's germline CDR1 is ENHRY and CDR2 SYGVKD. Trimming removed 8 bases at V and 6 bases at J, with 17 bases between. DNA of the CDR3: TGTGCCATCGGGGGACTTCAGGGTGGCGAGCAGTACTTC. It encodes CAIGGLQGGEQYF.

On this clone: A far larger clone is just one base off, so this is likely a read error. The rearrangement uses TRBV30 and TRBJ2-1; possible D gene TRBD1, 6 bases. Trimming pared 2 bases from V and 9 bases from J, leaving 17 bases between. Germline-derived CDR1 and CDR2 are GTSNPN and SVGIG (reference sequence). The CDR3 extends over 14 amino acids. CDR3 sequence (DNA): TGTGCCTGGAGTCCTGGGGGAGCAGGGGTTGAGCAGTTCTTC. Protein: CAWSPGGAGVEQFF. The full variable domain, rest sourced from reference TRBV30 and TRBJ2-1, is SQTIHQWPATLVQPVGSPLSLECTVEGTSNPNLYWYRQAAGRGLQLLFYSVGIGQISSEVPQNLSASRPQDRQFILSSKKLLLSDSGFYLCAWSPGGAGVEQFFGPGTRLTVL.

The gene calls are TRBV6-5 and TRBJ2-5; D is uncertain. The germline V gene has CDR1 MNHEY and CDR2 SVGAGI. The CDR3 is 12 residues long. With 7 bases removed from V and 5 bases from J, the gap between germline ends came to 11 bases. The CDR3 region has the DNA TGTGCCAGCAAGGGTCCTGGGGAGACCCAGTACTTC. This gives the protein CASKGPGETQYF.